This T cell receptor (beta chain) was sequenced in a study of cytomegalovirus exposure and HLA in healthy donors. Study background: Genotyping showed roughly 81% of almost 400 donors falling in the Caucasian-associated ancestry cluster.

As concerns this clone: The antigen is unknown.

Study-wide findings and caveats: It was confirmed in vitro that a few of the CMV-associated chains were specific for CMV antigens.

This CDR3 is 16 amino acids long. Germline CDR1 reads MNHEY; CDR2 reads SMNVEV (reference sequence). The V and J ends lost 5 bases and 3 bases, in that order; junction bases with no gene match: 8. 60 Vbeta and 13 Jbeta primers were used in PCR. Repertoires were generated with immunoSEQ multiplex PCR, while TCRdb's copy carries only in-frame clones and drops some. The sample contains 130,000 to 150,000 clones, over 75% of which appear only once. The sample was PBMCs. The rearrangement links TRBV27 to TRBJ2-2; 8 bases are shared with TRBD1. The clonotype was recovered from a woman in her thirties in good health and CMV-seronegative. This CDR3 reads CASSLGQGIDTGELFF. DNA for the CDR3: TGTGCCAGCAGTCTAGGACAGGGTATTGACACCGGGGAGCTGTTTTTT.